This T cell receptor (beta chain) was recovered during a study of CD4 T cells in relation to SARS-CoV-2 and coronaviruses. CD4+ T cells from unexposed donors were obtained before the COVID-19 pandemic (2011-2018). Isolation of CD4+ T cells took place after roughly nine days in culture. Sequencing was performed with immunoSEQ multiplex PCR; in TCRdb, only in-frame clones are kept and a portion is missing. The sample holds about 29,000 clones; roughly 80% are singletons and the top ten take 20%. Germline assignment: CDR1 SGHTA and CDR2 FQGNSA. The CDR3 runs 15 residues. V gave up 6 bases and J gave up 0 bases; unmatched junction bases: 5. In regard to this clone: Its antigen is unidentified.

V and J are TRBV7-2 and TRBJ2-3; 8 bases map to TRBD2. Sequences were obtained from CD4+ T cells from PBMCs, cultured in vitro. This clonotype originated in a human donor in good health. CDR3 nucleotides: TGTGCCAGCAGAATACTAGCGGAAAGCACAGATACGCAGTATTTT. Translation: CASRILAESTDTQYF.